These T cell receptor beta chains were read from a single sample in a study of shared clonotypes between healthy human individuals. Data came from immunoSEQ multiplex PCR; TCRdb stores just in-frame clones and leaves some out. The table records about 2 million clones, 95% of them present only once. The specimen sequenced was naive CD4+ T cells sorted from blood. Receptors originate from a man younger than 35 in good health. Each CDR3 is given without its conserved first and last residue.

>TRBJ2-3|TRBV5-1
ASSQGSTDTQY
>TRBJ2-7|TRBV6-6
ASSWREEQY
>TRBJ2-2|TRBV6-1
ASNLDPNTGELF
>TRBJ2-2|TRBV2
ASSIPSGSTGELF
>TRBJ2-5|TRBV10-3
AIGSGVETQY
>TRBJ1-5|TRBV7-9
ASSPPPQGGLNQPQH
>TRBJ2-3|TRBV7-9
ASSEVAPGERDTQY
>TRBJ1-1|TRBV5-1
ASSLEGPEAF
>TRBJ2-1|TRBV6-1
ATLGGAYNEQF
>TRBJ2-3|TRBV4-1
ASSQDVSGGARSDTQY
>TRBJ1-1|TRBV10-3
AIAASGREAF
>TRBJ2-1|TRBV10-1
ASSPAFSYNEQF
>TRBJ2-1|TRBV4-2
ASSQDLGEQF
>TRBJ1-1|TRBV5-1
ASNRDTEAF
>TRBJ2-7|TRBV10-3
AISELLGGGPISYEQY
>TRBJ1-1|TRBV28
ASSPPNRGSSEAF
>TRBJ1-5|TRBV19
ATQENRGREPQH
>TRBJ1-1|TRBV2
ASSASGLPEAF
>TRBJ2-1|TRBV10-3
AISDKGQPDEQF
>TRBJ1-3|TRBV7-2
ASSLGNTIY
>TRBJ2-7|TRBV11-2
ASSLRGRVDEQY
>TRBJ1-6|TRBV9
ASSVTDSSYNSPLH
>TRBJ1-1|TRBV6-1
ASRVDRANTEAF
>TRBJ2-2|TRBV30
AWSSTGAGELF
>TRBJ2-1|TRBV7-7
ASSLAGGNEQF
>TRBJ1-2|TRBV25-1
ASSGPGQGYGYT
>TRBJ2-5|TRBV7-9
ASSPGTSGGASETQY
>TRBJ1-1|TRBV2
ASRPSGMNTEAF
>TRBJ2-3|TRBV18
ASSPDSSTDTQY
>TRBJ2-6|TRBV28
ASSSTGAGANVLT
>TRBJ2-1|TRBV7-2
ASSPGLERNEQF
>TRBJ1-4|TRBV29-1
SVEGDRTTNEKLF
>TRBJ1-5|TRBV7-9
ASSLRGQENQPQH
>TRBJ1-1|TRBV11-2
ASSLNRGLTEAF
>TRBJ2-1|TRBV2
ASRVLASVSNEQF
>TRBJ2-5|TRBV30
AWGSGTDQETQY
>TRBJ2-7|TRBV28
ASSRWDSSYEQY
>TRBJ2-3|TRBV12-5
ASGLVLAGVIDTQY
>TRBJ2-7|TRBV6-5
ASRTYYEQY
>TRBJ1-6|TRBV2
GRGDRANSPLH
>TRBJ2-5|TRBV7-9
ASSPQETQY
>TRBJ2-2|TRBV30
AWRSKGAGNTGELF
>TRBJ2-7|TRBV27
ASSPTPGSQYEQY
>TRBJ2-5|TRBV6-6
ASSPRTGGQETQY
>TRBJ1-5|TRBV6-1
ASSGGQGQPQH
>TRBJ1-3|TRBV28
ASSLQGRGTIY
>TRBJ2-1|TRBV7-9
ASSTQRPGGEGEQF
>TRBJ1-1|TRBV6-1
ASSAFEAF
>TRBJ2-7|TRBV6-5
ASSSLTGTYEQY
>TRBJ2-5|TRBV2
ASSEERGYQETQY
>TRBJ1-3|TRBV30
AWSLSIGNTIY
>TRBJ1-3|TRBV5-6
ASSLRTPTFSGNTIY
>TRBJ2-1|TRBV30
AWSFTGVTYNEQF